A selection of T cell receptor beta chains follows, all from one sample in a study of response to subunit inactivated influenza vaccine. MiXCR, applied by TCRdb to the RT-PCR reads, yields one record per CDR3 protein. The repertoire holds approximately 500,000 distinct CDR3 sequences, roughly 25% seen once, with 2.5% to 3% in the top ten. This sample was also put to use in a study of T cells expressing NK-cell markers.

The sample was CD4+ T cells sorted from PBMCs, taken about 11 days after vaccination. The receptor source for this set is a man aged 45-65 years who received an inactivated influenza vaccine. Each CDR3 is given with its conserved first and last residue. A D gene is named only where the DNA matches it firmly. Only some rows state a clone size, as once, few, many or a class for expanded clones.

d_call: NA; clone_size: few; cdr3_length: 15; v_call: TRBV5-6; j_call: TRBJ2-5; cdr3_nt: TGTGCCAGCAGCTTTTATCGTCTGGCGGAAGAGACCCAGTACTTC; cdr3_aa: CASSFYRLAEETQYF
d_call: NA; clone_size: few; cdr3_length: 16; v_call: TRBV25-1; j_call: TRBJ2-3; cdr3_nt: TGTGCCAGCAGTGGGGGCTGGCGGCTAGCGTCAGATACGCAGTATTTT; cdr3_aa: CASSGGWRLASDTQYF
d_call: TRBD2; clone_size: few; cdr3_length: 17; v_call: TRBV20-1; j_call: TRBJ2-3; cdr3_nt: TGCAGTGCTAGAGATCTTGGTAGCGGGAAAATCACAGATACGCAGTATTTT; cdr3_aa: CSARDLGSGKITDTQYF
d_call: NA; clone_size: few; cdr3_length: 13; v_call: TRBV3-1; j_call: TRBJ1-1; cdr3_nt: TGTGCCAGCAGCCAAGATCAGTCCGGGGCGGATTTCTTT; cdr3_aa: CASSQDQSGADFF
d_call: TRBD1; clone_size: NA; cdr3_length: 15; v_call: TRBV3-1; j_call: TRBJ1-1; cdr3_nt: TGTGCCAGCAGCCGTCAAACAGGGGTTAAGACTGAAGCTTTCTTT; cdr3_aa: CASSRQTGVKTEAFF
d_call: TRBD2; clone_size: many; cdr3_length: 14; v_call: TRBV20-1; j_call: TRBJ2-1; cdr3_nt: TGCAGTGTCCAGACTAGCGGGACCTACAATGAGCAGTTCTTC; cdr3_aa: CSVQTSGTYNEQFF
d_call: TRBD2; clone_size: NA; cdr3_length: 17; v_call: TRBV6-1; j_call: TRBJ2-5; cdr3_nt: TGTGCCAGCAGTGTAATAATAGCGGGGGGTGGACTTGAGACCCAGTACTTC; cdr3_aa: CASSVIIAGGGLETQYF
d_call: NA; clone_size: NA; cdr3_length: 12; v_call: TRBV19; j_call: TRBJ2-3; cdr3_nt: TGTGCCAGTAGTATAAAGGCAGATACGCAGTATTTT; cdr3_aa: CASSIKADTQYF
d_call: NA; clone_size: few; cdr3_length: 13; v_call: TRBV19; j_call: TRBJ2-4; cdr3_nt: TGTGCCAGTAGTCCCGGACGCGGGACCATTCAGTACTTC; cdr3_aa: CASSPGRGTIQYF
d_call: NA; clone_size: few; cdr3_length: 14; v_call: TRBV14; j_call: TRBJ2-5; cdr3_nt: TGTGCCAGCAGCCCGGACAGAGAGGGGGAGACCCAGTACTTC; cdr3_aa: CASSPDREGETQYF
d_call: TRBD2; clone_size: few; cdr3_length: 17; v_call: TRBV30; j_call: TRBJ2-1; cdr3_nt: TGTGCCTGGAGGGGAGGGACTAGCGCCACCTTCTACAATGAGCAGTTCTTC; cdr3_aa: CAWRGGTSATFYNEQFF
d_call: NA; clone_size: NA; cdr3_length: 13; v_call: TRBV29-1; j_call: TRBJ2-1; cdr3_nt: TGCAGCGTGGCGACTAGCTCCTACAATGAGCAGTTCTTC; cdr3_aa: CSVATSSYNEQFF
d_call: NA; clone_size: few; cdr3_length: 15; v_call: TRBV24-1; j_call: TRBJ2-1; cdr3_nt: TGTGCCACCAGTGACAACGACAGGTTTTACAATGAGCAGTTCTTC; cdr3_aa: CATSDNDRFYNEQFF
d_call: TRBD2; clone_size: NA; cdr3_length: 12; v_call: TRBV7-7; j_call: TRBJ2-5; cdr3_nt: TGTGCTAGCGGGAACAGGGAAGAGACCCAGTACTTC; cdr3_aa: CASGNREETQYF
d_call: TRBD2; clone_size: few; cdr3_length: 15; v_call: TRBV19; j_call: TRBJ2-1; cdr3_nt: TGTGCCAGTAGTATCAGCGGGGGCTCCTACAATGAGCAGTTCTTC; cdr3_aa: CASSISGGSYNEQFF
d_call: TRBD1; clone_size: few; cdr3_length: 15; v_call: TRBV9; j_call: TRBJ1-2; cdr3_nt: TGTGCCAGCAGCGTGAATCCAGGGGGCAGGGATGGCTACACCTTC; cdr3_aa: CASSVNPGGRDGYTF
d_call: NA; clone_size: few; cdr3_length: 14; v_call: TRBV27; j_call: TRBJ2-5; cdr3_nt: TGTGCCAGCAGATCTCTTGGGGATCAAGAGACCCAGTACTTC; cdr3_aa: CASRSLGDQETQYF
d_call: TRBD2; clone_size: few; cdr3_length: 16; v_call: TRBV12-3/TRBV12-4; j_call: TRBJ2-3; cdr3_nt: TGTGCCAGCAGTTTATTCATAGCGGGGGGGCAAGATACGCAGTATTTT; cdr3_aa: CASSLFIAGGQDTQYF
d_call: TRBD2; clone_size: few; cdr3_length: 14; v_call: TRBV5-1; j_call: TRBJ2-7; cdr3_nt: TGCGCCAGTCGCGGGACTAGCGGGTCACCCGAGCAGTACTTC; cdr3_aa: CASRGTSGSPEQYF
d_call: NA; clone_size: few; cdr3_length: 12; v_call: TRBV6-6; j_call: TRBJ2-1; cdr3_nt: TGTGCCAGCAGTTATGCGGGATTTGAGCAGTTCTTC; cdr3_aa: CASSYAGFEQFF
d_call: NA; clone_size: NA; cdr3_length: 13; v_call: TRBV6-6; j_call: TRBJ2-7; cdr3_nt: TGTGCCAGCAGTTACTCCAGGACAAACGAGCAGTACTTC; cdr3_aa: CASSYSRTNEQYF
d_call: TRBD1; clone_size: NA; cdr3_length: 16; v_call: TRBV4-2; j_call: TRBJ2-7; cdr3_nt: TGTGCCAGCAGCCAAGCCGTCGGGACAGGGGACTACGAGCAGTACTTC; cdr3_aa: CASSQAVGTGDYEQYF
d_call: NA; clone_size: NA; cdr3_length: 12; v_call: TRBV6-2/TRBV6-3; j_call: TRBJ2-7; cdr3_nt: TGTGCCAGCAGTTACACTTGGGTCGAGCAGTACTTC; cdr3_aa: CASSYTWVEQYF